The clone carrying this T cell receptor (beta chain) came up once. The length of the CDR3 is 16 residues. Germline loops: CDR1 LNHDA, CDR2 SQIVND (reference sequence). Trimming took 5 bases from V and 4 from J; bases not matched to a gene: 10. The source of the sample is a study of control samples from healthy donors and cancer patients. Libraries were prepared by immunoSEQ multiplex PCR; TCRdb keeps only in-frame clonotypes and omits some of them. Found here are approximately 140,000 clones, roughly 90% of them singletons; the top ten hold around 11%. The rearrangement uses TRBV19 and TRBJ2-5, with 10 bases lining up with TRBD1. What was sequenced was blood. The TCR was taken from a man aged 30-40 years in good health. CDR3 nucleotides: TGTGCCAGTAGTCCGTCCGGGACAGGGGACGCAGAGACCCAGTACTTC. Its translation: CASSPSGTGDAETQYF.